The sample holds a few counts of the clone carrying this T cell receptor (beta chain). The antigen remains undetermined. This entry is derived from a study of T-cell reconstitution after alpha-beta-depleted transplantation in children. Overall study results and limits: Diversity and T-cell counts at one year after transplant derived mostly from new T cells. Several hundred rapidly expanded clones from non-depleted graft cells reportedly supplied alpha-beta T cells about two months post-transplant. The study traced high day-60 TCRbeta diversity in some patients to surviving recipient T cells and thymic progenitors.

V was shortened by 4 bases and J by 4 bases, with 14 bases between the two germline ends. Germline V gene sequence: CDR1 SQVTM, CDR2 ANQGSEA. The CDR3 is made up of 13 amino acids. Construction of the TCRbeta library involved unique molecular identifiers. TCRdb re-called the PCR reads through MiXCR, storing one row per CDR3 protein. The table has approximately 190,000 distinct CDR3 sequences, under 8.5% seen once. The sequence was obtained from a male patient between 2 and 10 years old who had a stem cell transplant for acute myeloid leukemia, so the T cells may come from the graft donor. The rearrangement joins TRBV29-1 to TRBJ2-7; D is uncertain. This specimen was PBMCs, mostly from graft donor cells, taken 360 days after TCRalphabeta/CD19-depleted stem cell transplant. CDR3 sequence (DNA): TGCAGCGTTGTAGGGTCTAGAAGTTACGAGCAGTACTTC. Protein sequence: CSVVGSRSYEQYF.